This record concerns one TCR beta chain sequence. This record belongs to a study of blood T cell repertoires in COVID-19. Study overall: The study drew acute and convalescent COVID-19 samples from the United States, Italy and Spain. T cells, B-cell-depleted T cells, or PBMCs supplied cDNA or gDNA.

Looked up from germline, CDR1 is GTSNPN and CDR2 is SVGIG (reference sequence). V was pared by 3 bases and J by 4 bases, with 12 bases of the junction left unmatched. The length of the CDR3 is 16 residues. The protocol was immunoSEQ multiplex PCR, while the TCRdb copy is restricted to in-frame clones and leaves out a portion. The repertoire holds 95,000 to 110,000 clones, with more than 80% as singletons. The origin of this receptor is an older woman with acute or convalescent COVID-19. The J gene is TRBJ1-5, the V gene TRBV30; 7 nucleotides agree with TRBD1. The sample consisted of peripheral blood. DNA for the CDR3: TGTGCCTGGAGGGAGCCCCGGGGACAGCCGAATCAGCCCCAGCATTTT. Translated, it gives CAWREPRGQPNQPQHF.